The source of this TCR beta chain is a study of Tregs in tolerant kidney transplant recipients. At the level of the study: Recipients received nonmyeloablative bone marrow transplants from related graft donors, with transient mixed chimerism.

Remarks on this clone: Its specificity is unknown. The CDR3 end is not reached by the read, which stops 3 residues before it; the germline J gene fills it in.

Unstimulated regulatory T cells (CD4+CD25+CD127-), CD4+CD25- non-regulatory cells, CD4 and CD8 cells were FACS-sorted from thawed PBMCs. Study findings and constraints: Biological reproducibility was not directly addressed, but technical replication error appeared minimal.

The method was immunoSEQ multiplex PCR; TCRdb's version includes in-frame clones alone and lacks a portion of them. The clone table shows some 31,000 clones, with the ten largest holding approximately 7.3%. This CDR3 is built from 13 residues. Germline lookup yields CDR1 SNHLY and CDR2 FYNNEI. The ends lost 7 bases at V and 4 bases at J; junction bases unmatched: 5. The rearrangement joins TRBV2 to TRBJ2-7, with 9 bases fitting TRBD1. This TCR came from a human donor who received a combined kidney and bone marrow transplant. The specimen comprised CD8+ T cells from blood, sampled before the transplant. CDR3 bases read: TGTGCCAGCAAGGACAGGGGATATTACGAG. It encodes CASKDRGYYE. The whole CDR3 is CASKDRGYYEQYF.